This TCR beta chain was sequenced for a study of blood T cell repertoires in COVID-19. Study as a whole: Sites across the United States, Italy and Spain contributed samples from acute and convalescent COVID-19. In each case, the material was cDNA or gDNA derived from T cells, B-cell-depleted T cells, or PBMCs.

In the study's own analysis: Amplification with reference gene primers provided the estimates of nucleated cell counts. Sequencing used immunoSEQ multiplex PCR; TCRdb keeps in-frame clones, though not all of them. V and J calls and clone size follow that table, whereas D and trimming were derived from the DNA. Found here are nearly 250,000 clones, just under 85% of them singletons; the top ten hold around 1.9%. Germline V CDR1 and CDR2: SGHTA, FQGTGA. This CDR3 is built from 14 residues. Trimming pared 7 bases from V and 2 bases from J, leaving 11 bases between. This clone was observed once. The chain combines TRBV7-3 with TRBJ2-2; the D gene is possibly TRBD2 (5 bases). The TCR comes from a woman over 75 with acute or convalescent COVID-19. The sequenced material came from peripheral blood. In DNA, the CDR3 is TGTGCCAGCACCGAGGGCCCTAACACCGGGGAGCTGTTTTTT. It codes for CASTEGPNTGELFF.